Each of the 27 T cell receptor beta chains below was sequenced from the same sample in a study of shared clonotypes between healthy human individuals. As defined, naive CD8 cells were CD45RO-negative and positively selected for CCR7, with terminally differentiated effector memory CD45RA+ cells excluded. Method: immunoSEQ multiplex PCR; TCRdb's copy keeps in-frame clones and lacks some. This table has millions of clones, approximately 94% appearing once. The specimen was naive CD8+ T cells from PBMCs. The source is a man between 18 and 29 years old in good health. Some clones in this sample may be carry-over from other donors' samples.

V is TRBV15 and J is TRBJ2-7; 11 bases agree with TRBD2. Looked up from germline, CDR1 is LNHNV and CDR2 is YYDKDF (reference sequence). The CDR3 runs to 17 residues. The V gene end was trimmed by 5 bases and the J gene end by 3 bases; junction bases not matched to a gene: 12. The CDR3 nucleotides read TGTGCCACCAGCCCAGACCTAGCGGGAGGCCAATTCTACGAGCAGTACTTC. Its translation: CATSPDLAGGQFYEQYF.

On this clone: In the same sample, other DNA sequences code for this CDR3. This rearrangement joins TRBV7-9 to TRBJ2-7; no definite D call. V was clipped by 8 bases and J by 3 bases, with 2 bases between them. Germline V gene data show CDR1 as SEHNR and CDR2 as FQNEAQ (reference sequence). The CDR3 length is 9 residues. CDR3 DNA sequence: TGTGCCAGCGGCTACGAGCAGTACTTC. It specifies CASGYEQYF.

The V gene is TRBV7-3, the J gene TRBJ2-3; D not certain. From germline, CDR1 is SGHTA and CDR2 FQGTGA. V lost 1 base and J 5 bases, leaving 16 bases between the germline ends. The CDR3 has 16 residues. The CDR3 spells CASSLSARAGEDTQYF. DNA for the CDR3: TGTGCCAGCAGCTTAAGCGCTCGAGCTGGGGAAGATACGCAGTATTTT. Based on the CDR3 plus reference TRBV7-3 and TRBJ2-3, the full variable domain is GAGVSQTPSNKVTEKGKYVELRCDPISGHTALYWYRQSLGQGPEFLIYFQGTGAADDSGLPNDRFFAVRPEGSVSTLKIQRTERGDSAVYLCASSLSARAGEDTQYFGPGTRLTVL.

This chain's CDR3 is CASSFGTANYGYTF. The CDR3 coding sequence is TGTGCCAGCAGCTTTGGGACGGCGAATTATGGCTACACCTTC. The chain is built from TRBV7-2 and TRBJ1-2; a weak D match, TRBD1 (5 bases). Germline CDR1 is SGHTA and CDR2 is FQGNSA. V lost 3 bases to trimming and J lost 5 bases, with 13 bases between them. The CDR3 is 14 residues long.

The V gene is TRBV15, the J gene TRBJ2-5, with D possibly being TRBD2 (5 bases). The V end lost 8 bases, the J end lost 1 base, and 11 bases lay between the germline ends. This CDR3 is built from 13 residues. Germline lookup yields CDR1 LNHNV and CDR2 YYDKDF (reference sequence). The CDR3 nucleotides read TGTGCCACCTCAGGACGGGGCCAAGAGACCCAGTACTTC. As protein: CATSGRGQETQYF.

J is TRBJ1-4 and V is TRBV7-6; unclear D gene. V gave up 1 base and J gave up 4 bases, with 7 bases separating them. There are 14 residues in the CDR3. Germline V gene lookup returns CDR1 SGHVS and CDR2 FNYEAQ. The CDR3 DNA follows: TGTGCCAGCAGCTTAGAGGACGTTAATGAAAAACTGTTTTTT. It encodes CASSLEDVNEKLFF.

The J gene is TRBJ2-7, the V gene TRBV6-6, with D perhaps matching TRBD1 (5 bases). Germline-derived CDR1 and CDR2 are MNHNY and SVGAGI (reference sequence). V shed 0 bases and J shed 2 bases, with 11 bases lying between them. The length of the CDR3 is 15 residues. The CDR3, as DNA: TGTGCCAGCAGTTACTCGGCAGGGAACCCCTACGAGCAGTACTTC. This translates into CASSYSAGNPYEQYF.

This chain connects TRBV9 to TRBJ2-5, with D tentatively TRBD1 (6 bases). This CDR3 comprises 12 residues. Per germline, CDR1 SGDLS and CDR2 YYNGEE. The V end was cut by 7 bases, the J end by 1 base, with 8 bases between. CDR3 protein: CASSDSQETQYF. Written as DNA, the CDR3 is TGTGCCAGCTCGGACAGCCAAGAGACCCAGTACTTC.

The J gene is TRBJ1-5, the V gene TRBV5-8; possible D gene TRBD1, 5 bases. Between the trimmed V and J ends, which lost 0 bases and 1 base, there was a span of 8 bases. Germline V gives CDR1 SGHTS, CDR2 YDEGEE. The CDR3 has 15 residues. CDR3 bases: TGTGCCAGCAGCTTGGGGACATCGAGCAATCAGCCCCAGCATTTT. It is translated as CASSLGTSSNQPQHF.

V gene TRBV21-1 combines with J gene TRBJ2-1; the table's D call, TRBD2, has no DNA check behind it. TRBV21-1 is a pseudogene locus. The CDR3 spans 16 residues. The CDR3 reads CASSPRGGSPYNEQFF. CDR3 nucleotide sequence: TGTGCCAGCAGCCCCAGAGGTGGTAGTCCCTACAATGAGCAGTTCTTC.

This clone has more than one count but fewer than ten. V gene TRBV2 combines with J gene TRBJ1-1; possibly TRBD1 for D (5 bases). The CDR3 spans 13 residues. Between the trimmed V and J ends, which lost 10 bases and 1 base, there was a span of 13 bases. Germline lookup yields CDR1 SNHLY and CDR2 FYNNEI. The CDR3 loop is CAIGASRNTEAFF. CDR3 nucleotides: TGTGCCATTGGGGCGTCCCGGAACACTGAAGCTTTCTTT. Based on the CDR3 plus reference TRBV2 and TRBJ1-1, the full variable domain is EPEVTQTPSHQVTQMGQEVILRCVPISNHLYFYWYRQILGQKVEFLVSFYNNEISEKSEIFDDQFSVERPDGSNFTLKIRSTKLEDSAMYFCAIGASRNTEAFFGQGTRLTVV.

V usage is TRBV27 and J usage is TRBJ1-1; TRBD1 is a possible D gene (5 bases). Germline V CDR1 and CDR2: MNHEY, SMNVEV (reference sequence). The V end lost 0 bases, the J end lost 2 bases, and 7 bases lay between the germline ends. This CDR3 is 14 amino acids long. The CDR3 DNA reads TGTGCCAGCAGTTTATCGGACACAAACACTGAAGCTTTCTTT. This encodes CASSLSDTNTEAFF.

The V call is TRBV6-5, the J call TRBJ1-1; TRBD1 is a possible D gene (6 bases). The CDR3 covers 14 residues. V dropped 7 bases and J dropped 4 bases, with 16 bases sitting between them. The germline gives CDR1 MNHEY, CDR2 SVGAGI. The CDR3 is CASTPHRDGTEAFF. Here the CDR3 DNA reads TGTGCCAGCACCCCCCACAGGGATGGCACTGAAGCTTTCTTT.

The rearrangement uses TRBV5-1 and TRBJ2-4; no definite D call. V lost 0 bases to trimming and J lost 0 bases, with 10 bases between them. The CDR3 extends over 16 amino acids. The germline V gene encodes CDR1 SGHRS and CDR2 YFSETQ. CDR3 loop: CASSLAVGLAKNIQYF. CDR3 DNA sequence: TGCGCCAGCAGCTTGGCCGTCGGGCTAGCCAAAAACATTCAGTACTTC.

V is TRBV5-6 and J is TRBJ2-7, with 7 bases that match TRBD1. The CDR3 has 15 residues. CDR1 is SGHDT and CDR2 is YYEEEE in the germline V gene. V lost 2 bases and J lost 0; bases outside the gene matches: 5. Written as DNA, the CDR3 is TGTGCCAGCAGCTTTGGGGACAGCAGCTCCTACGAGCAGTACTTC. This sequence encodes CASSFGDSSSYEQYF. Variable domain in full (rest from reference TRBV5-6 and TRBJ2-7): DAGVTQSPTHLIKTRGQQVTLRCSPKSGHDTVSWYQQALGQGPQFIFQYYEEEERQRGNFPDRFSGHQFPNYSSELNVNALLLGDSALYLCASSFGDSSSYEQYFGPGTRLTVT.

The chain couples TRBV5-1 to TRBJ2-3; TRBD2 aligns across 7 bases. Germline V gene lookup returns CDR1 SGHRS and CDR2 YFSETQ. J was trimmed by 3 bases and V by 2 bases; bases with no gene match: 3. The CDR3 runs to 14 residues. The CDR3, as DNA: TGCGCCAGCAGCTTTGCGGGAGCGACAGATACGCAGTATTTT. Translated, it gives CASSFAGATDTQYF.

This clone was observed a handful of times. The CDR3 region has the DNA TGTGCCAGCAACCACCGGGACAGAGTTAATGGCTACACCTTC. Residues: CASNHRDRVNGYTF. The chain is built from TRBV6-6 and TRBJ1-2; TRBD1 matches at 7 bases. Germline CDR1 is MNHNY and CDR2 is SVGAGI (reference sequence). V was clipped by 7 bases and J by 6 bases; unmatched bases: 11. The CDR3 consists of 14 residues.

V is TRBV5-1 and J is TRBJ2-2; tentatively, D is TRBD2 (5 bases). CDR1 is SGHRS, CDR2 YFSETQ, per germline. The CDR3 loop spans 16 amino acids. Trimming took off 0 bases at V and 5 bases at J, with 14 bases between the two ends. CDR3 nucleotide sequence: TGCGCCAGCAGCTTGGCCGAGGTGACGGGAACCGGGGAGCTGTTTTTT. As protein: CASSLAEVTGTGELFF. The variable domain in full, completed from reference TRBV5-1 and TRBJ2-2, reads KAGVTQTPRYLIKTRGQQVTLSCSPISGHRSVSWYQQTPGQGLQFLFEYFSETQRNKGNFPGRFSGRQFSNSRSEMNVSTLELGDSALYLCASSLAEVTGTGELFFGEGSRLTVL.

The CDR3 spells CASSDRTVKNEQFF. CDR3 DNA sequence: TGTGCCAGCAGCGATCGGACAGTTAAGAATGAGCAGTTCTTC. This chain uses TRBV7-8 with TRBJ2-1; possible D gene TRBD1, 6 bases. Per germline, CDR1 SGHVS and CDR2 FQNEAQ. The CDR3 spans 14 residues. Trimming took 5 bases from V and 7 from J, leaving 15 bases between them.

Of note for this clone: The same CDR3 can be traced to other DNA sequences in this sample. The rearrangement joins TRBV5-1 to TRBJ1-5; D possibly corresponds to TRBD1 (6 bases). The CDR3 runs to 13 residues. V gave up 0 bases and J gave up 6 bases, with 7 bases separating them. Germline V gives CDR1 SGHRS, CDR2 YFSETQ. CDR3 in amino acids: CASSLEGGQPQHF. The CDR3 DNA is TGCGCCAGCAGCTTGGAGGGGGGTCAGCCCCAGCATTTT.

The chain joins TRBV27 to TRBJ1-1; 9 nucleotides line up with TRBD1. In germline, CDR1 is MNHEY, CDR2 SMNVEV (reference sequence). This CDR3 region has 14 residues. Trimming took 6 bases from V and 2 from J; bases not matched to a gene: 4. The CDR3 DNA follows: TGTGCCAGCAGGCTACAGGGGGCTAACACTGAAGCTTTCTTT. This gives the protein CASRLQGANTEAFF.

The chain recombines TRBV15 with TRBJ1-3, with 8 bases lining up with TRBD1. CDR3 length: 16 residues. Trimming cost V 4 bases and J 1 base; bases outside gene matches: 6. Germline V CDR1 and CDR2: LNHNV, YYDKDF (reference sequence). The CDR3 region is CATSTGTGPSGNTIYF. The CDR3 nucleotides read TGTGCCACCAGCACTGGGACAGGACCTTCTGGAAACACCATATATTTT.

CDR3 in amino acids: CASSLDRGLEAFF. In nucleotides, the CDR3 is TGTGCCAGCAGCCTCGACAGGGGGCTTGAAGCTTTCTTT. The V and J genes are TRBV7-9 and TRBJ1-1; 10 positions agree with TRBD1. From germline, CDR1 is SEHNR and CDR2 FQNEAQ (reference sequence). The V gene end was trimmed by 5 bases and the J gene end by 7 bases; junction bases not matched to a gene: 4. This CDR3 is built from 13 residues.

This chain uses TRBV6-1 with TRBJ2-3, with TRBD1 as a possible D gene (6 bases). Looked up from germline, CDR1 is MNHNS and CDR2 is SASEGT. Trimming took 5 bases from V and 4 from J, leaving 10 bases between them. The CDR3 loop spans 13 amino acids. For the CDR3, the DNA is TGTGCCAGCAGTTCAGGGGTACCAGATACGCAGTATTTT. Residues: CASSSGVPDTQYF.

The chain recombines TRBV29-1 with TRBJ2-1, with 8 positions matching TRBD2. V lost 5 bases and J lost 9; bases outside the gene matches: 6. The CDR3 loop spans 12 amino acids. Per germline, CDR1 SQVTM and CDR2 ANQGSEA. CDR3 DNA sequence: TGCAGCGTTACGGGGGGGTTTGGTGAGCAGTTCTTC. Its protein is CSVTGGFGEQFF.

The chain couples TRBV14 to TRBJ1-1; D gene ambiguous. Trimming stripped 0 bases from V and 3 bases from J, with 11 bases between. The CDR3 totals 15 residues. CDR1 and CDR2 (germline): SGHDN, FVKESK. CDR3 loop: CASSQDRFGDTEAFF. CDR3 sequence (DNA): TGTGCCAGCAGCCAAGATCGGTTCGGGGACACTGAAGCTTTCTTT. The complete variable domain, with remaining parts taken from reference TRBV14 and TRBJ1-1, reads EAGVTQFPSHSVIEKGQTVTLRCDPISGHDNLYWYRRVMGKEIKFLLHFVKESKQDESGMPNNRFLAERTGGTYSTLKVQPAELEDSGVYFCASSQDRFGDTEAFFGQGTRLTVV.

The V gene is TRBV7-7, the J gene TRBJ2-7; D gene unclear. In germline, CDR1 is SSHAT, CDR2 FNYEAQ (reference sequence). The V end lost 1 base, the J end lost 6 bases, and 10 bases lay between the germline ends. CDR3 length: 13 residues. The CDR3 spells CASSLGFSSEQYF. CDR3 bases: TGTGCCAGCAGCTTAGGGTTCAGTTCCGAGCAGTACTTC. Supplemented by reference TRBV7-7 and TRBJ2-7, the full variable domain reads GAGVSQSPRYKVTKRGQDVTLRCDPISSHATLYWYQQALGQGPEFLTYFNYEAQPDKSGLPSDRFSAERPEGSISTLTIQRTEQRDSAMYRCASSLGFSSEQYFGPGTRLTVT.